This T cell receptor (beta chain) was observed in a study of Ad26.COV2.S vaccination and SARS-CoV-2 variants. The method was immunoSEQ multiplex PCR; TCRdb's version includes in-frame clones alone and lacks a portion of them. The sample includes about 370,000 clones, about nine tenths of them seen just once. Regarding treatment: roughly 19 received Ad26.COV2.S at low or high dose, single or two shots; five or six received placebo; per-sample allocation not given. Each sample was drawn 63 days after the first injection (of vaccine or placebo). This Boston cohort included adults aged 18-55 years. The CDR3 sequence is 15 residues long. Germline V CDR1 and CDR2: SGHNT, YYREEE (reference sequence). V lost 4 bases, J lost 9 bases, and 20 bases lay in between.

The chain carries TRBV5-4 and TRBJ2-1; tentatively, D is TRBD2 (6 bases). The input for sequencing was peripheral blood, taken in a trial of Ad26.COV2.S vaccine versus placebo. This clonotype originated in a person aged 18-60 years who received the Ad26.COV2.S COVID-19 vaccine or a placebo. CDR3 region: CASSITGTPRGEQFF. The CDR3 DNA reads as TGTGCCAGCAGCATTACCGGGACTCCTCGCGGTGAGCAGTTCTTC. The full variable domain, with the rest looked up from reference TRBV5-4 and TRBJ2-1, is ETGVTQSPTHLIKTRGQQVTLRCSSQSGHNTVSWYQQALGQGPQFIFQYYREEENGRGNFPPRFSGLQFPNYSSELNVNALELDDSALYLCASSITGTPRGEQFFGPGTRLTVL.